The entry below describes one T cell receptor beta chain. Its antigen is currently unknown. Germline V gene lookup returns CDR1 KGHDR and CDR2 SFDVKD. The length of the CDR3 is 15 residues. V lost 3 bases and J lost 5, with 13 bases in between. The sample belongs to a study of CD8 T cells in Susac syndrome. Study-wide background: Patients with Susac syndrome were therapy-naive, on corticosteroids, or on intravenous immunoglobulin alone at the time that blood was drawn.

Sequencing targeted TCR beta in T cells from blood (CD8+ and CD4+). An amount of RNA that ranged from roughly 0.5 to 1 ug was reverse transcribed with random hexamers. Amplification of TCR beta CDR3 was carried out by immunoSEQ multiplex PCR, which covered 54 Vbeta and 13 Jbeta segments. TCRdb itself ran the immunoSEQ multiplex PCR reads through MiXCR, one entry per CDR3 protein. The sample records roughly 84,000 distinct CDR3 sequences, about 96% being singletons. Overall study results and limits: Expansion of Susac CD8+ clones peaked in TEMRA cells and in active patients.

The sample taken for sequencing was CD8+ T cells from PBMCs. The V call is TRBV24-1, the J call TRBJ2-1; D is possibly TRBD1 (6 bases). The origin of this receptor is a human donor with Susac syndrome. CDR3 nucleotides: TGTGCCACCAGTGATCCGGACAGTAATGACAATGAGCAGTTCTTC. It encodes CATSDPDSNDNEQFF.